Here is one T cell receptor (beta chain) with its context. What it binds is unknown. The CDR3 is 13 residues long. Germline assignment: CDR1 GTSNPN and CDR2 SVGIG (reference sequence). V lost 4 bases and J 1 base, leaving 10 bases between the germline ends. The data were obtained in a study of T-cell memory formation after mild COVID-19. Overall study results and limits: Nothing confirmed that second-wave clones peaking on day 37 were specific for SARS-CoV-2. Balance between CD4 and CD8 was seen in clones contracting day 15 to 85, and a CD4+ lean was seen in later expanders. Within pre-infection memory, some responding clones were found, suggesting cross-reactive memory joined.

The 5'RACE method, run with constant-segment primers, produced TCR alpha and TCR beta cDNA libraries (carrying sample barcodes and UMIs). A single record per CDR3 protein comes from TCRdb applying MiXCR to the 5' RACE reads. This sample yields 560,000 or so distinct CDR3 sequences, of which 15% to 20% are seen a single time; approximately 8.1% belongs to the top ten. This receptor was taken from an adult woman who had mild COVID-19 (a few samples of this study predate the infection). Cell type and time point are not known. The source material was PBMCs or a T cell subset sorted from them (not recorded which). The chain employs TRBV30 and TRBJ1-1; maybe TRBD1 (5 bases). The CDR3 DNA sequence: TGTGCCTGGATAGGTCAGGGGAACACTGAAGCTTTCTTT. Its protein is CAWIGQGNTEAFF.